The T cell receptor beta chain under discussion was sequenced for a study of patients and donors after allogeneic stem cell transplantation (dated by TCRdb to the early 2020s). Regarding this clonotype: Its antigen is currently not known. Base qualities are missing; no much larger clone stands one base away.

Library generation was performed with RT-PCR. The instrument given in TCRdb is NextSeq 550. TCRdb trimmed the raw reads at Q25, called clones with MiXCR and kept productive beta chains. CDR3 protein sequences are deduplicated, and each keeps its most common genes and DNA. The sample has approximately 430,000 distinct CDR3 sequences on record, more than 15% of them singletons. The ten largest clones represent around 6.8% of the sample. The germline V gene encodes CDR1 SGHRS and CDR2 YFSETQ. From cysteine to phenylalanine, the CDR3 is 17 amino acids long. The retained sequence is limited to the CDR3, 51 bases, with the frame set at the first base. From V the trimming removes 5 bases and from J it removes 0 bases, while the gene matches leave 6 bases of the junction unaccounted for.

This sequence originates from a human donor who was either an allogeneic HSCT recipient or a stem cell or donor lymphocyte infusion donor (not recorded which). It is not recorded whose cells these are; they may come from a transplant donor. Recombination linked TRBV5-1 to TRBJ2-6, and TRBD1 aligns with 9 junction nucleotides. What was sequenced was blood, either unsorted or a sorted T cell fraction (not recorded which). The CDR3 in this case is CASRRDRAPSGANVLTF. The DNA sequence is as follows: TGCGCCAGCAGGCGGGACAGGGCCCCCTCTGGGGCCAACGTCCTGACTTTC.